Sequencing of this T cell receptor beta chain was carried out in a study of T cell repertoires in cytomegalovirus infection. The CDR3 totals 15 residues. Germline V CDR1 and CDR2: MDHEN, SYDVKM. Between the trimmed V and J ends, which lost 4 bases and 5 bases, there was a span of 14 bases. A word on this clonotype: The antigen is undetermined.

TCRdb recomputed calls from the reads with MiXCR, one row per CDR3 protein. The sample includes roughly 310,000 distinct CDR3 sequences, around 29% seen only once; the top ten take around 20%. The sample in question was cultured PBMCs, obtained from culture after CMV antigen stimulation. The chain employs TRBV28 and TRBJ2-2; D might be TRBD2 (6 bases). This clonotype was obtained from a human donor in good health (CMV status not recorded). Some clones in this sample may be carry-over from other donors' samples. The CDR3 here is CASSSRLEGTGELFF. The CDR3 DNA reads TGTGCCAGCAGTTCAAGACTAGAGGGTACCGGGGAGCTGTTTTTT.